The clone carrying this T cell receptor (beta chain) has just a few counts. Its antigen is unidentified. Germline lookup yields CDR1 SGHVS and CDR2 FQNEAQ. The CDR3 runs to 15 residues. With 4 bases clipped from V and 4 bases from J, the junction kept 6 bases outside the gene matches. This entry is derived from a study of cytomegalovirus exposure and HLA in healthy donors. The study, taken as a whole, reports: V- and J-gene trimming in TCR beta was tied to a missense DCLRE1C variant by an analysis performed later. On later analysis, the bulk of CMV-associated TCR beta chains appeared to be HLA-restricted. Later, TCR association rates were found to vary by HLA locus, highest for DRB1 and lowest for HLA-C.

The PCR contained 60 Vbeta and 13 Jbeta primers. Authors' analysis steps: Per a later analysis, the number of unique TCR beta chains was roughly 87 million, of which around 9.9 million were shared. Some clones are missing from TCRdb's copy, which holds only in-frame ones; the method was immunoSEQ multiplex PCR. That table supplies the V and J calls and clone size; D and trimming were determined from the DNA. The table has 200,000 to 250,000 clones, more than 75% seen once. This chain links TRBV7-8 with TRBJ1-2; TRBD1 matches at 10 bases. The material sequenced was PBMCs. This TCR came from a woman in her thirties or forties in good health and CMV-seropositive. The CDR3 sequence: CASSSLTGGGYGYTF. CDR3 DNA: TGTGCCAGCAGCTCCCTGACAGGGGGCGGCTATGGCTACACCTTC.